The entry that follows covers one TCR beta chain sequence. CDR1 and CDR2 (germline): PRHDT, FYEKMQ (reference sequence). V dropped 5 bases and J dropped 6; count of bases not matched to a gene: 11. The CDR3 has 15 residues. The sample comes from a study of blood T cell repertoires in COVID-19. Under the authors' procedure: Using reference gene primer amplification, nucleated cell counts were estimated. The protocol was immunoSEQ multiplex PCR, while the TCRdb copy is restricted to in-frame clones and leaves out a portion. V and J calls and clone size are as listed in that table; D and trimming were resolved from the DNA. The sample carries 200,000 to 300,000 clones, 88% recorded once. Participants, roughly 18 to 89 years old, spanned approximately 25 US areas.

The chain has TRBV13 and TRBJ1-2; 8 nucleotides match TRBD1. Input material: PBMCs or T cells enriched from blood (not recorded which). The TCR was taken from a woman aged 40 to 55 with acute COVID-19. CDR3 DNA sequence: TGTGCCAGCAGCAGACGACAGGGGATTATGGATGGCTACACCTTC. Its protein product is CASSRRQGIMDGYTF.